This T cell receptor (beta chain) was obtained from a study of PD-L1 blockade in urothelial cancer. Turning to the study itself: Bladder-origin urothelial cancer in males described most of the 29 patients. Study patients had been treated with 0 to 3 previous chemotherapy regimens.

Time point noted: peripheral blood 6 weeks after treatment start. This clone was counted only a few times. Each PCR reaction had synthetic TCR analog templates spiked into it. TCRdb's copy holds only in-frame clones and misses some; the assay was immunoSEQ multiplex PCR. The data show around 110,000 clones, with 75% to 90% seen just once and about 1.8% held by the top ten. The CDR3 runs to 15 residues. V lost 5 bases, J lost 8 bases, and 8 bases stayed unmatched. The germline V gene has CDR1 MNHEY and CDR2 SVGAGI. The sequenced sample was PBMCs, obtained around atezolizumab (anti-PD-L1) treatment. The gene calls are TRBV6-5 and TRBJ1-4; 10 positions agree with TRBD1. The TCR was taken from a man aged 55 to 70 with urothelial cancer. In DNA form, the CDR3 reads TGTGCCAGCAGTCCGGGGGGACAGGGGAGCGAAAAACTGTTTTTT. Translated, it gives CASSPGGQGSEKLFF.